This record looks at one T cell receptor (beta chain) sequence and its context. The V segment lost 9 bases and the J segment 0 bases; nucleotides outside the gene matches: 7. The CDR3 runs to 17 residues. Germline assignment: CDR1 MDHEN and CDR2 SYDVKM. The RNA input was 0.5 to 1 ug, and it was reverse transcribed with random hexamers. Each CDR3 protein is one row after TCRdb ran MiXCR on the immunoSEQ multiplex PCR reads. The top ten clones hold roughly 0.15% of a sample with more than 110,000 distinct CDR3 sequences, 85% to 95% of them seen once. The sample is drawn from a study of CD8 T cells in Susac syndrome. About the study: Patients with Susac syndrome had blood drawn and were at that point therapy-naive, on corticosteroids, or on intravenous immunoglobulin alone.

The sample comprised CD4+ T cells from PBMCs. The receptor comes from a human donor with Susac syndrome. J is TRBJ2-1 and V is TRBV28; 14 positions match TRBD2. CDR3: CASRTSGGQSSYNEQFF. CDR3 DNA: TGTGCCAGTAGGACTAGCGGGGGGCAGAGCTCCTACAATGAGCAGTTCTTC.